This T cell receptor (beta chain) was recovered during a study of patients and donors after allogeneic stem cell transplantation. Using its own MiXCR run on the RT-PCR reads, TCRdb lists one record per CDR3 protein. The sample lists 900,000 to 1,000,000 distinct CDR3 sequences, under 20% occurring once. The germline CDR1 and CDR2 sequences are SEHNR and FQNEAQ (reference sequence). The V end was cut by 4 bases, the J end by 8 bases, with 11 bases between. CDR3 length: 13 amino acids. The chain links TRBV7-9 to TRBJ1-4; D is ambiguous. The sequencing sample was made of blood, either unsorted or a sorted T cell fraction (not recorded which). The clonotype originates from a human donor who was either an allogeneic HSCT recipient or a stem cell or donor lymphocyte infusion donor (not recorded which). It is not recorded whose cells these are; they may come from a transplant donor. The CDR3 DNA follows: TGTGCCAGCAGCTCCTACACGCAGGAAAAACTGTTTTTT. Translating gives CASSSYTQEKLFF.